This TCR beta chain was retrieved from a study of T cells in Graves' hyperthyroidism and ophthalmopathy. Germline lookup yields CDR1 SGHRS and CDR2 YFSETQ. V lost 0 bases and J 4 bases, leaving 23 bases between the germline ends. This CDR3 contains 18 residues. The source material, RNA transcripts, was used to amplify TCR beta CDR3 regions. Initially, a first-round RT-PCR of the TCR CDR3 employed the HTBI primer set. MiXCR was run by TCRdb on the multiplex PCR reads, yielding one entry per CDR3 protein. The sample includes under 350,000 distinct CDR3 sequences, roughly a fifth of them seen just once. The sequenced material came from blood. V gene TRBV5-1 combines with J gene TRBJ2-7; D might be TRBD1 (7 bases). The clonotype originates from a woman between 45 and 65 years old with Graves' hyperthyroidism. The DNA for the CDR3 is TGCGCCAGCAGCTTGGTTGCAGGGGGGTTCTTGAGCCCATACGAGCAGTACTTC. It yields the protein CASSLVAGGFLSPYEQYF.